This entry features one T cell receptor beta chain sequence. This sample was included in a study of blood T cell repertoires in COVID-19. Across the study: In each case, the material was cDNA or gDNA derived from T cells, B-cell-depleted T cells, or PBMCs.

Original handling: Reference gene primers were amplified, and this amplification served to estimate nucleated cell counts. Method: immunoSEQ multiplex PCR; TCRdb's copy keeps in-frame clones and lacks some. The V and J calls and clone size come from that table; D and trimming were worked out from the DNA. The sample shows under 250,000 clones, around 86% of them seen only once. V was clipped by 8 bases and J by 1 base; unmatched bases: 10. The CDR3 length is 15 residues. CDR1 and CDR2 from the germline V gene are SGHVS and FNYEAQ. Sequencing used peripheral blood. This clonotype was obtained from a young man who had recovered from COVID-19. This rearrangement joins TRBV7-6 to TRBJ1-1; the match to TRBD1 covers 7 bases. The CDR3 DNA follows: TGTGCCAGCTCCTTAACAGGGGACTCGAACACTGAAGCTTTCTTT. Translating it yields CASSLTGDSNTEAFF.